The T cell receptor (beta chain) under discussion was sequenced for a study of control samples from healthy donors and cancer patients. V shed 1 base and J shed 11 bases, with 14 bases lying between them. The CDR3 loop spans 13 amino acids. Looked up from germline, CDR1 is SGHVS and CDR2 is FQNEAQ. Measured with immunoSEQ multiplex PCR; TCRdb has only the in-frame clones, and not every one. The profile shows roughly 180,000 clones, about nine tenths of them singletons. Specimen: blood. This clonotype originated in a woman in her thirties or forties in good health. The gene calls are TRBV7-8 and TRBJ1-1; a weak D match, TRBD1 (5 bases). The CDR3 protein is CASSLVQGRVAFF. In DNA, the CDR3 is TGTGCCAGCAGCTTAGTTCAGGGCCGAGTCGCTTTCTTT.